The 29 T cell receptor beta chains below all came from one sample that was sequenced in a study of cytomegalovirus exposure and HLA in healthy donors. The PCR made use of 60 Vbeta and 13 Jbeta primers. Assay: immunoSEQ multiplex PCR; the TCRdb copy retains only in-frame clones and omits some. The data show about 140,000 clones, about three quarters seen once. Material: PBMCs. These receptors came from a man aged 35-49 years in good health and CMV-seronegative.

The CDR3 protein is CASSLRGGAYEQYF. DNA of the CDR3: TGTGCCAGCAGCTTACGGGGGGGGGCCTACGAGCAGTACTTC. V usage is TRBV7-9 and J usage is TRBJ2-5, with 8 bases fitting TRBD2. The end of the DNA aligns better with TRBJ2-7, so the J call may be wrong. This CDR3 has 14 residues. Looked up from germline, CDR1 is SEHNR and CDR2 is FQNEAQ (reference sequence).

CDR3 sequence: CASSVAPGVQEDTQYF. The CDR3 coding sequence is TGTGCCAGCAGCGTAGCCCCCGGGGTCCAAGAAGATACGCAGTATTTT. J is TRBJ2-3 and V is TRBV9; D is possibly TRBD2 (5 bases). The CDR3 contains 16 residues. With 0 bases removed from V and 5 bases from J, the gap between germline ends came to 16 bases. The germline gives CDR1 SGDLS, CDR2 YYNGEE.

V is TRBV10-3 and J is TRBJ2-3; 9 positions match TRBD2. The length of the CDR3 is 11 residues. CDR1 ENHRY and CDR2 SYGVKD come from the germline V gene. Trimming removed 7 bases from V and 15 bases from J; junction bases left unmatched: 8. The CDR3 bases are TGTGCCATCACCGACGGGACTAGCTGTTATTTT. Its translation: CAITDGTSCYF.

The CDR3 protein is CASTNRGGSYNEQFF. Here the CDR3 DNA reads TGTGCCAGCACCAACAGGGGGGGATCCTACAATGAGCAGTTCTTC. V gene TRBV28 combines with J gene TRBJ2-1, with D tentatively TRBD1 (8 bases). This CDR3 spans 15 amino acids. Germline V gene lookup returns CDR1 MDHEN and CDR2 SYDVKM. The ends were cut back, 7 bases at V and 1 base at J, with 14 bases in the middle.

The V gene is TRBV19, the J gene TRBJ2-4, with TRBD1 matching over 10 bases. J gave up 0 bases and V 5 bases, and 13 bases lay outside the gene matches. Germline V gene lookup returns CDR1 LNHDA and CDR2 SQIVND (reference sequence). The CDR3 has 19 amino acids. Here the CDR3 reads CASSAWTGGDLLAKNIQYF. The CDR3 coding sequence is TGTGCCAGTAGTGCCTGGACAGGGGGTGACCTACTAGCCAAAAACATTCAGTACTTC.

V and J are TRBV28 and TRBJ2-7; maybe TRBD1 (6 bases). Germline CDR1 and CDR2: MDHEN and SYDVKM. With 3 bases removed from V and 2 bases from J, the gap between germline ends came to 14 bases. CDR3 size: 15 residues. The CDR3 loop reads CASSFGGGWTYEQYF. As DNA, the CDR3 is TGTGCCAGCAGTTTTGGGGGCGGATGGACCTACGAGCAGTACTTC.

Regarding this clone: The sample carries other DNA sequences with the same CDR3. The chain links TRBV5-1 to TRBJ2-7; possibly TRBD1 for D (6 bases). Trimming pared 3 bases from V and 5 bases from J, leaving 9 bases between. The CDR3 runs 12 residues. The V gene's germline CDR1 is SGHRS and CDR2 YFSETQ. The CDR3 DNA reads as TGCGCCAGCAGCTCACAGGGAGACGAGCAGTACTTC. Protein: CASSSQGDEQYF.

This clone was counted a few times. This sequence joins TRBV29-1 and TRBJ2-7; the match to TRBD1 covers 8 bases. With 6 bases clipped from V and 6 bases from J, the junction kept 10 bases outside the gene matches. Germline V CDR1 and CDR2: SQVTM, ANQGSEA. This CDR3 spans 13 amino acids. In nucleotides, the CDR3 is TGCAGCGTGACTGACACAGGGGGAGGCGAGCAGTACTTC. Protein sequence: CSVTDTGGGEQYF.

This chain joins TRBV7-6 and TRBJ2-4, with 11 nucleotides matching TRBD2. The V gene's germline CDR1 is SGHVS and CDR2 FNYEAQ. V lost 5 bases, J lost 3 bases, and 6 bases stayed unmatched. The CDR3 totals 16 residues. The DNA of the CDR3 is TGTGCCAGCAGCCAGCGACTAGCGGGGAGCAAAAACATTCAGTACTTC. As protein: CASSQRLAGSKNIQYF.

This clone has only a few counts. This chain links TRBV11-2 with TRBJ1-3, with D unclear. V dropped 8 bases and J dropped 7 bases, with 9 bases sitting between them. Germline V gene sequence: CDR1 SGHAT, CDR2 FQNNGV. The CDR3 has 11 residues. DNA for the CDR3: TGTGCCAGCCACAGTCTCAACACCATATATTTT. Its protein is CASHSLNTIYF.

V is TRBV2 and J is TRBJ2-5, with TRBD2 matching over 10 bases. The CDR3 sequence is 15 residues long. The germline gives CDR1 SNHLY, CDR2 FYNNEI. V lost 8 bases, J lost 1 base, and 7 bases stayed unmatched. CDR3 sequence reads: CASRRLAGAQETQYF. As DNA, the CDR3 is TGTGCCAGCCGGCGGCTAGCGGGGGCCCAAGAGACCCAGTACTTC. Together with reference TRBV2 and TRBJ2-5, the CDR3 gives the full variable domain: EPEVTQTPSHQVTQMGQEVILRCVPISNHLYFYWYRQILGQKVEFLVSFYNNEISEKSEIFDDQFSVERPDGSNFTLKIRSTKLEDSAMYFCASRRLAGAQETQYFGPGTRLLVL.

V usage is TRBV4-2 and J usage is TRBJ2-5; 13 nucleotides line up with TRBD2. Germline CDR1 and CDR2: LGHNA and YNFKEQ. V trimming: 0 bases; J trimming: 5 bases; junction bases outside the gene matches: 3. This CDR3 comprises 16 residues. The CDR3 DNA sequence: TGTGCCAGCAGCCAAGAGGGGACTAGCGGGATTGAGACCCAGTACTTC. Translating gives CASSQEGTSGIETQYF.

The chain is built from TRBV9 and TRBJ2-7, with 8 bases lining up with TRBD1. The V gene's germline CDR1 is SGDLS and CDR2 YYNGEE. Unmatched junction bases numbered 13, after V lost 4 bases and J lost 4 bases. This CDR3 has 16 residues. CDR3 loop: CASSPPRGQGAYEQYF. CDR3 coding DNA: TGTGCCAGCAGCCCGCCCAGGGGGCAGGGGGCTTACGAGCAGTACTTC. The variable domain in full, with the rest retrieved from reference TRBV9 and TRBJ2-7, is DSGVTQTPKHLITATGQRVTLRCSPRSGDLSVYWYQQSLDQGLQFLIQYYNGEERAKGNILERFSAQQFPDLHSELNLSSLELGDSALYFCASSPPRGQGAYEQYFGPGTRLTVT.

The chain carries TRBV2 and TRBJ2-6; TRBD2 matches 8 bases. The germline V gene has CDR1 SNHLY and CDR2 FYNNEI. Losses at the gene ends were 8 bases for V and 0 bases for J; bases not matched to a gene: 3. The length of the CDR3 is 15 residues. Written as DNA, the CDR3 is TGTGCCAGCGACGGGACTAGCTCTGGGGCCAACGTCCTGACTTTC. Translating gives CASDGTSSGANVLTF.

V is TRBV2 and J is TRBJ2-7; no reliable D call. The CDR3 runs 15 residues. The ends were cut back, 11 bases at V and 0 bases at J, with 20 bases in the middle. Germline CDR1 and CDR2: SNHLY and FYNNEI. CDR3 loop: CAFQRDGASSYEQYF. The CDR3 nucleotides are TGTGCCTTCCAAAGAGACGGAGCTAGCTCCTACGAGCAGTACTTC. The full variable domain, completed using reference TRBV2 and TRBJ2-7, is EPEVTQTPSHQVTQMGQEVILRCVPISNHLYFYWYRQILGQKVEFLVSFYNNEISEKSEIFDDQFSVERPDGSNFTLKIRSTKLEDSAMYFCAFQRDGASSYEQYFGPGTRLTVT.

The V gene is TRBV2, the J gene TRBJ1-5; 8 nucleotides agree with TRBD1. This CDR3 spans 15 amino acids. Trimming at V came to 5 bases and at J to 3 bases, leaving 6 bases not matched to a gene. Germline CDR1 and CDR2: SNHLY and FYNNEI. The DNA for the CDR3 is TGTGCCAGCAGTTCTGGACAGGGAAACAATCAGCCCCAGCATTTT. Translated, it gives CASSSGQGNNQPQHF.

This clone was observed a single time. The rearrangement uses TRBV4-1 and TRBJ2-5, with 7 bases lining up with TRBD1. The CDR3 is 14 amino acids. The junction had 6 bases not matched to a gene; V was cut back by 3 bases and J by 5 bases. From germline, CDR1 is MGHRA and CDR2 YSYEKL. Here the CDR3 DNA reads TGCGCCAGCAGCCAGACAGGGTTGGCGGAGACCCAGTACTTC. Translation gives CASSQTGLAETQYF.

J is TRBJ2-7 and V is TRBV7-2; possible D gene TRBD2, 6 bases. CDR3 size: 16 residues. V was clipped by 0 bases and J by 2 bases, with 14 bases between them. Germline V CDR1 and CDR2: SGHTA, FQGNSA. In DNA form, the CDR3 reads TGTGCCAGCAGCTTAGCGGGACGGGGGTCCCCCTACGAGCAGTACTTC. Translated, it gives CASSLAGRGSPYEQYF.

This clone appeared a few times. V is TRBV5-1 and J is TRBJ2-2; D gene uncertain. V was shortened by 1 base and J by 1 base, with 8 bases between the two germline ends. The CDR3 consists of 15 residues. Germline lookup yields CDR1 SGHRS and CDR2 YFSETQ. The CDR3 reads CASSLIAVNTGELFF. Here the CDR3 DNA reads TGCGCCAGCAGCTTGATTGCAGTGAACACCGGGGAGCTGTTTTTT. The whole variable domain, remainder taken from reference TRBV5-1 and TRBJ2-2, is KAGVTQTPRYLIKTRGQQVTLSCSPISGHRSVSWYQQTPGQGLQFLFEYFSETQRNKGNFPGRFSGRQFSNSRSEMNVSTLELGDSALYLCASSLIAVNTGELFFGEGSRLTVL.

The chain couples TRBV2 to TRBJ1-5, with D perhaps TRBD1 (6 bases). Looked up from germline, CDR1 is SNHLY and CDR2 is FYNNEI. The CDR3 sequence is 14 residues long. Trimming left V 0 bases short and J 6 bases short, with 9 bases between. The CDR3 DNA reads as TGTGCCAGCAGTGAAGCGGCAGGGGCTCAGCCCCAGCATTTT. As protein: CASSEAAGAQPQHF.

V gene TRBV5-6 combines with J gene TRBJ2-4, with 13 bases that match TRBD2. V lost 4 bases to trimming and J lost 2 bases; unmatched junction nucleotides: 12. CDR3 size: 19 residues. Germline CDR1 SGHDT, CDR2 YYEEEE. This CDR3 reads CASSALTSGGAPTKNIQYF. The CDR3 DNA reads as TGTGCCAGCAGCGCCCTAACTAGCGGGGGGGCCCCTACCAAAAACATTCAGTACTTC.

The rearrangement joins TRBV11-2 to TRBJ2-5, with 10 bases identical to TRBD2. The CDR3 runs to 16 residues. The V segment lost 3 bases and the J segment 5 bases; nucleotides outside the gene matches: 9. CDR1 and CDR2 from the germline V gene are SGHAT and FQNNGV. The DNA for the CDR3 is TGTGCCAGCAGCTTTTTAAGCGGGGGGGCCGGGGAGACCCAGTACTTC. It specifies CASSFLSGGAGETQYF.

The rearrangement uses TRBV27 and TRBJ2-1, with D possibly matching TRBD1 (6 bases). Germline V gene sequence: CDR1 MNHEY, CDR2 SMNVEV (reference sequence). Trimming shortened V by 2 bases and J by 5 bases, and 10 bases separated the two germline ends. The CDR3 contains 14 residues. The CDR3: CASSLNRANNEQFF. CDR3 nucleotides: TGTGCCAGCAGTTTAAACAGGGCTAACAATGAGCAGTTCTTC.

In its sample, this clone was seen once. The chain recombines TRBV11-2 with TRBJ1-6, with 9 bases that match TRBD1. The CDR3 has 15 amino acids. Per germline, CDR1 SGHAT and CDR2 FQNNGV. With V trimmed by 3 bases and J by 13 bases, 10 bases remained unmatched. CDR3 bases: TGTGCCAGCAGCTTTGATACAGGGGGCCTACCCCCCCTCCACTTT. This sequence encodes CASSFDTGGLPPLHF.

This rearrangement joins TRBV11-2 to TRBJ2-2; no definite D call. Trimming removed 5 bases from V and 6 bases from J, with 13 bases in between. Germline values: CDR1 SGHAT, CDR2 FQNNGV. The CDR3 is made up of 14 amino acids. The CDR3 protein is CASSTERWAGELFF. The CDR3 DNA reads as TGTGCCAGCAGCACAGAAAGATGGGCCGGGGAGCTGTTTTTT.

The chain has TRBV18 and TRBJ2-7; 8 bases agree with TRBD2. CDR1 is KGHSH, CDR2 LQKENI, per germline. J lost 2 bases, V lost 3 bases, and 6 bases had no gene match. The CDR3 contains 15 residues. The CDR3 bases are TGTGCCAGCTCACCTCTGAGCGGGGGTACCTACGAGCAGTACTTC. This gives the protein CASSPLSGGTYEQYF.

The rearrangement joins TRBV28 to TRBJ1-2; 9 bases agree with TRBD1. Germline CDR1 and CDR2: MDHEN and SYDVKM. This CDR3 has 15 amino acids. Trimming at V came to 3 bases and at J to 7 bases, leaving 9 bases not matched to a gene. CDR3 protein: CASSFPGQGGGGYTF. The DNA of the CDR3 is TGTGCCAGCAGTTTCCCGGGACAGGGAGGGGGTGGCTACACCTTC.

CDR3 sequence reads: CASSHPGLVYRTQETQYF. The CDR3 nucleotides are TGTGCCAGCAGCCACCCGGGACTAGTGTATCGGACCCAAGAGACCCAGTACTTC. V and J are TRBV9 and TRBJ2-5, with TRBD2 matching over 8 bases. V trimming: 4 bases; J trimming: 1 base; junction bases outside the gene matches: 15. The germline gives CDR1 SGDLS, CDR2 YYNGEE. This CDR3 spans 18 amino acids.

In its sample, this clone was seen once. This sequence joins TRBV30 and TRBJ1-2, with 8 bases fitting TRBD1. This CDR3 contains 14 residues. Germline values: CDR1 GTSNPN, CDR2 SVGIG (reference sequence). The junction had 11 bases not matched to a gene; V was cut back by 4 bases and J by 7 bases. The CDR3 is CAWTNRGYEGGYTF. For the CDR3, the DNA is TGTGCCTGGACGAACAGGGGGTACGAAGGTGGCTACACCTTC.